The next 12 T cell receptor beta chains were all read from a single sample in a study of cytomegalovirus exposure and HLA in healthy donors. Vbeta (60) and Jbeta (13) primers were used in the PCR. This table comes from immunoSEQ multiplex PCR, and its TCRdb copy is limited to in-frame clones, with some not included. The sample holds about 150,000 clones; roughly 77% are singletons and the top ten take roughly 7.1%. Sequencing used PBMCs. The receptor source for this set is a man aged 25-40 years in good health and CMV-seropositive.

The CDR3 protein is CASSKLATGNTEAFF. CDR3 coding DNA: TGCGCCAGCAGCAAACTAGCTACAGGGAACACTGAAGCTTTCTTT. The chain couples TRBV5-1 to TRBJ1-1, with D possibly TRBD1 on 5 matching bases. In germline, CDR1 is SGHRS, CDR2 YFSETQ. The CDR3 is 15 residues long. Trimming removed 4 bases from V and 1 base from J, with 14 bases in between.

Here the CDR3 reads CASRLTGAAYEQYF. As DNA, the CDR3 is TGTGCCAGCAGATTGACAGGGGCGGCCTACGAGCAGTACTTC. The V call is TRBV6-5, the J call TRBJ2-7; 8 bases match TRBD1. This CDR3 has 14 amino acids. Trimming cost V 6 bases and J 2 bases; bases outside gene matches: 6. Germline V gene sequence: CDR1 MNHEY, CDR2 SVGAGI.

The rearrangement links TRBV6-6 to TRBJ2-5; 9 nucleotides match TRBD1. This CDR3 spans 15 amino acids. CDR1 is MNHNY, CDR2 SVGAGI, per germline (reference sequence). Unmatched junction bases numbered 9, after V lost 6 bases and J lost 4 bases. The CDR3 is CASSSPGQGTETQYF. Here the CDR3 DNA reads TGTGCCAGCAGCTCACCGGGACAGGGTACAGAGACCCAGTACTTC.

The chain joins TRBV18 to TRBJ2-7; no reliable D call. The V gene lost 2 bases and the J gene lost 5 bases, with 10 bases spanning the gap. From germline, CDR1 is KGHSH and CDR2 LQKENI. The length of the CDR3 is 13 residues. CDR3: CASSPIREDEQYF. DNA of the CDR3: TGTGCCAGCTCACCAATTAGAGAGGACGAGCAGTACTTC.

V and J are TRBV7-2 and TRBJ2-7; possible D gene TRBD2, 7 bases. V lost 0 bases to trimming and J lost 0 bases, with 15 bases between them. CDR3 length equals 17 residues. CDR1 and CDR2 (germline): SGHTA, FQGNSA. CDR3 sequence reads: CASSLAGGGTLSYEQYF. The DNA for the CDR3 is TGTGCCAGCAGCTTAGCGGGGGGGGGCACCCTCTCCTACGAGCAGTACTTC.

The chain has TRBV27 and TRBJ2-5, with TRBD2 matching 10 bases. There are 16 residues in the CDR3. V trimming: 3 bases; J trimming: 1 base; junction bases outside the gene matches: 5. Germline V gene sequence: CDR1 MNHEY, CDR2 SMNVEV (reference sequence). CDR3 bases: TGTGCCAGCAGTTTGGCTCGGACTAGCGGCCAAGAGACCCAGTACTTC. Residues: CASSLARTSGQETQYF.

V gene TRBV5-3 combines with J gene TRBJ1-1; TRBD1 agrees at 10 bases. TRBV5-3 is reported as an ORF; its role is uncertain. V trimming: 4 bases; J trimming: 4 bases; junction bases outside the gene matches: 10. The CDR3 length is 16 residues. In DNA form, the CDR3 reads TGTGCCAGAAGCATGGGACAGGGGACCCGAAGCACTGAAGCTTTCTTT. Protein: CARSMGQGTRSTEAFF.

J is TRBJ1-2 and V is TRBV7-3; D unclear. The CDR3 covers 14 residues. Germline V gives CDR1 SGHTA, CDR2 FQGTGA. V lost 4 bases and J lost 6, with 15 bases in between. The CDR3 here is CASSSRAGEDGYTF. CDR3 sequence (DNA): TGTGCCAGCAGCTCTCGGGCGGGAGAGGATGGCTACACCTTC.

The CDR3 bases are TGTGCCAGCAGTAATACCCCCACAGGGAGAGCGGCCTCTAGATCCTACGAGCAGTACTTC. The encoded protein is CASSNTPTGRAASRSYEQYF. The rearrangement uses TRBV27 and TRBJ2-7; a possible D gene is TRBD1 (6 bases). The CDR3 length is 20 residues. Trimming stripped 5 bases from V and 1 base from J, with 30 bases between. Germline CDR1 and CDR2: MNHEY and SMNVEV (reference sequence).

CDR3 nucleotides: TGCGCCAGCAGCTTGGTGGGACGGGGGGGCACTGAAGCTTTCTTT. The encoded protein is CASSLVGRGGTEAFF. J is TRBJ1-1 and V is TRBV5-1; weak D call: TRBD1 (5 bases). The CDR3 totals 15 residues. V lost 0 bases and J 4 bases, leaving 13 bases between the germline ends. Germline-derived CDR1 and CDR2 are SGHRS and YFSETQ.

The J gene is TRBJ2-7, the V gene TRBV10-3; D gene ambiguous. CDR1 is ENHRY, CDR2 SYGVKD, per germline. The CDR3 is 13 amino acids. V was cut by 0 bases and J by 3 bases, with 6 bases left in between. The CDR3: CAISESRVYEQYF. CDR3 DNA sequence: TGTGCCATCAGTGAGTCCCGGGTCTACGAGCAGTACTTC.

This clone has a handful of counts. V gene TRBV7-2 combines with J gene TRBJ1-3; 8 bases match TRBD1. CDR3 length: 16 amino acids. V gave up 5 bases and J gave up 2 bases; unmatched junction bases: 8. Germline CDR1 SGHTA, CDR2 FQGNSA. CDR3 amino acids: CASSPQGTGAGNTIYF. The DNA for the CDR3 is TGTGCCAGCAGCCCTCAGGGGACAGGCGCTGGAAACACCATATATTTT.